The 8 T cell receptor beta chains presented below share a single source sample, sequenced in a study of blood T cell repertoires in COVID-19. Sequencing was performed with immunoSEQ multiplex PCR; in TCRdb, only in-frame clones are kept and a portion is missing. The sample consists of some 200,000 clones, approximately 80% of them appearing once. The sequenced material came from peripheral blood. These receptors originate from a human donor in a cohort sampled during active COVID-19.

This clone was counted a single time. The V gene is TRBV5-1, the J gene TRBJ2-1; 8 bases map to TRBD2. This CDR3 region has 16 residues. Trimming cost V 4 bases and J 6 bases; bases outside gene matches: 12. From germline, CDR1 is SGHRS and CDR2 YFSETQ. The CDR3 is CASSPLSGSFINEQFF. CDR3 DNA: TGCGCCAGCAGCCCCCTCAGCGGGAGTTTTATCAATGAGCAGTTCTTC.

Concerning this clone: An end of the junction does not agree with germline; a read error may underlie this. This chain links TRBV12-3 or TRBV12-4 with TRBJ1-1; TRBD1 aligns across 8 bases. This CDR3 contains 12 residues. CDR3 sequence reads: CASSLGQGEAFF. The CDR3 DNA is TGTGCCAGCAGCTTAGGACAGGGTGAAGCTTTCTTT.

This chain links TRBV5-1 with TRBJ1-2; weak D call: TRBD1 (6 bases). The CDR3 is 12 residues long. The germline gives CDR1 SGHRS, CDR2 YFSETQ. The ends were cut back, 4 bases at V and 3 bases at J, with 7 bases in the middle. The CDR3 protein is CASSRTDYGYTF. The CDR3, as DNA: TGCGCCAGCAGCCGGACAGACTATGGCTACACCTTC.

V is TRBV28 and J is TRBJ1-2; TRBD1 matches at 7 bases. The CDR3 totals 16 residues. After removal of 6 bases from V and 2 bases from J, the junction contained 12 bases not matched to a gene. In germline, CDR1 is MDHEN, CDR2 SYDVKM. CDR3 sequence reads: CASSRGQIVLNYGYTF. CDR3 DNA sequence: TGTGCCAGCAGCCGGGGACAGATCGTCTTGAACTATGGCTACACCTTC.

The table lists this clone with a few counts. The chain combines TRBV4-1 with TRBJ2-7; 9 bases fit TRBD1. CDR1 and CDR2 from the germline V gene are MGHRA and YSYEKL. J lost 5 bases, V lost 4 bases, and 3 bases had no gene match. The CDR3 consists of 13 residues. The CDR3 protein is CASSLTGGDEQYF. The CDR3 DNA is TGCGCCAGCAGCCTGACAGGGGGGGACGAGCAGTACTTC.

The CDR3 loop is CATRIQMNTEAFF. The CDR3 DNA is TGCGCCACCAGGATCCAGATGAACACTGAAGCTTTCTTT. The chain uses TRBV5-1 and TRBJ1-1; D unclear. Germline CDR1 SGHRS, CDR2 YFSETQ. The CDR3 extends over 13 amino acids. The germline V and J ends were trimmed by 9 bases and 0 bases, with 12 bases remaining between them.

V usage is TRBV21-1 and J usage is TRBJ2-3; TRBD1, the D gene given by the table, was not confirmed from the DNA. TRBV21-1 has pseudogene status. The length of the CDR3 is 16 residues. The CDR3 DNA sequence: TGTGCCAGCAGCAAAGGCCGACAGGAGTCGAGGGATACGCAGTATTTT. Translating gives CASSKGRQESRDTQYF.

The chain couples TRBV18 to TRBJ2-1; 14 bases are shared with TRBD2. This CDR3 comprises 19 residues. V shed 0 bases and J 3 bases; nucleotides not matched to a gene: 7. Germline V gene sequence: CDR1 KGHSH, CDR2 LQKENI. The CDR3 coding sequence is TGTGCCAGCTCACCACCTGGACTAGCGGGAGGTAGGGGCTACAATGAGCAGTTCTTC. The encoded protein is CASSPPGLAGGRGYNEQFF.